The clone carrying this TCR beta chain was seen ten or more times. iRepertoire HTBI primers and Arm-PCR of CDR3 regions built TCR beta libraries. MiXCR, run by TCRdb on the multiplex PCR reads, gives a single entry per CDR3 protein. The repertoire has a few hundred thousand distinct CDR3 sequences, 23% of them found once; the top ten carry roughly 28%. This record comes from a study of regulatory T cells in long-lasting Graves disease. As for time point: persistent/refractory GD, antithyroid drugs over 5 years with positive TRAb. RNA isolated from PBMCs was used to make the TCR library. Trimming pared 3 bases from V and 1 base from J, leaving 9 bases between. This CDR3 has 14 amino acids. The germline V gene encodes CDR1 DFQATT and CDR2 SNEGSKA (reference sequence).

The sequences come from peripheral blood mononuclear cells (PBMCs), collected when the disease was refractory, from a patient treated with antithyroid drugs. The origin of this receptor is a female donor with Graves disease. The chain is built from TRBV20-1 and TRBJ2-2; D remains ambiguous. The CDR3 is CSASSAQNTGELFF. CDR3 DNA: TGCAGTGCTAGTTCAGCCCAGAACACCGGGGAGCTGTTTTTT.